This is a list of T cell receptor beta chains from one sample in a study of T cells in Graves' hyperthyroidism and ophthalmopathy. MiXCR was run by TCRdb on the multiplex PCR reads, yielding one entry per CDR3 protein. Here the sample spans under 650,000 distinct CDR3 sequences, roughly 16% being singletons. The sequencing sample was made of blood. Receptors originate from a woman in her twenties or thirties with Graves' hyperthyroidism. The CDR3 runs from the conserved cysteine through the conserved F or W. D genes are given only for firm matches. Size tells how often a clone was seen (once, few, many) or the class of an expanded clone, and some rows leave it out.

V	J	D	size	CDR3	DNA
TRBV5-6	TRBJ1-5	NA	many	CASSLGEQPQHF	TGTGCCAGCAGCCTGGGGGAGCAGCCCCAGCATTTT
TRBV20-1	TRBJ2-1	TRBD1	many	CSARQGSNEQFF	TGCAGTGCCCGACAGGGGAGCAATGAGCAGTTCTTC
TRBV13	TRBJ1-5	NA	NA	CASSSYRDNQPQHF	TGTGCCAGCAGCTCCTACAGGGACAATCAGCCCCAGCATTTT
TRBV20-1	TRBJ1-1	NA	many	CSARDLPKNTEAFF	TGCAGTGCTAGAGATTTGCCTAAGAACACTGAAGCTTTCTTT
TRBV7-3	TRBJ2-5	TRBD1	few	CASSLEGQGIETQYF	TGTGCCAGCAGCTTAGAGGGACAGGGGATCGAGACCCAGTACTTC
TRBV12-3/TRBV12-4	TRBJ1-1	NA	NA	CASSLASETFF	TGTGCCAGCAGTTTAGCTAGTGAAACTTTCTTT
TRBV30	TRBJ1-2	NA	NA	CAWSTTPGAHYGYTF	TGTGCCTGGAGCACAACCCCCGGGGCTCACTATGGCTACACCTTC
TRBV15	TRBJ2-2	NA	NA	CATSREQGDGELFF	TGTGCCACCAGCAGAGAACAGGGAGACGGGGAGCTGTTTTTT
TRBV6-1	TRBJ2-7	NA	few	CASGIELGYEQYF	TGTGCCAGCGGTATTGAGTTGGGCTACGAGCAGTACTTC
TRBV2	TRBJ2-1	NA	many	CASRGGGNEQFF	TGTGCCAGCAGGGGCGGCGGCAATGAGCAGTTCTTC
TRBV29-1	TRBJ2-7	NA	NA	CSVASNYEQYF	TGCAGCGTTGCATCGAACTACGAGCAGTACTTC
TRBV7-8	TRBJ1-5	TRBD1	NA	CASLGQGSNQPQHF	TGTGCCAGCCTGGGACAGGGCTCCAATCAGCCCCAGCATTTT
TRBV4-3	TRBJ1-2	NA	NA	CASSQDLGREDYGYTF	TGCGCCAGCAGCCAAGATTTAGGCAGGGAGGACTATGGCTACACCTTC
TRBV27	TRBJ2-1	TRBD1	many	CASSYLTGADYNEQFF	TGTGCCAGCAGCTACCTTACAGGGGCGGACTACAATGAGCAGTTCTTC
TRBV11-3	TRBJ2-7	TRBD2	few	CASSYGVSSGVYEQYF	TGTGCCAGCAGCTATGGTGTGAGTAGCGGGGTTTACGAGCAGTACTTC
TRBV7-9	TRBJ2-1	NA	many	CASILSRRVSYNEQFF	TGTGCCAGCATCTTATCTAGGCGGGTATCCTACAATGAGCAGTTCTTC
TRBV7-2	TRBJ1-1	TRBD1	many	CASSFPGGQAEAFF	TGTGCCAGCAGCTTCCCAGGGGGGCAAGCTGAAGCTTTCTTT
TRBV7-9	TRBJ2-7	TRBD1	many	CASSRRQGMGEQYF	TGTGCCAGCAGCCGTAGACAGGGTATGGGCGAGCAGTACTTC
TRBV12-3/TRBV12-4	TRBJ2-1	TRBD1	NA	CASSLSPRTGADKQFF	TGTGCCAGCAGTTTAAGTCCGAGGACAGGGGCCGATAAGCAGTTCTTC
TRBV5-1	TRBJ1-1	NA	few	CASSLASRDTEAFF	TGCGCCAGCAGCTTGGCCAGCCGTGACACTGAAGCTTTCTTT
TRBV10-2	TRBJ2-6	NA	NA	CACQNSGANVLTF	TGCGCCTGCCAAAACTCTGGGGCCAACGTCCTGACTTTC
TRBV19	TRBJ1-2	NA	once	CASSGDFYGYTF	TGTGCCAGTAGTGGGGATTTCTATGGCTACACCTTC
TRBV20-1	TRBJ2-7	TRBD2	NA	CSARDSTSGTYEQYF	TGCAGTGCTAGAGATTCCACTAGCGGAACCTACGAGCAGTACTTC
TRBV12-3/TRBV12-4	TRBJ1-3	NA	once	CASRIELTGNTIYF	TGTGCCAGCCGCATAGAGCTTACTGGAAACACCATATATTTT
TRBV6-5	TRBJ2-1	NA	NA	CASSYEPPLIYNEQFF	TGTGCCAGCAGTTACGAGCCACCCCTTATTTACAATGAGCAGTTCTTC
TRBV18	TRBJ2-1	TRBD1	many	CASSPGTGPYNEQFF	TGTGCCAGCAGCCCTGGGACAGGGCCCTACAATGAGCAGTTCTTC
TRBV7-2	TRBJ2-3	NA	many	CASSSWGGHLTSTDTQYF	TGTGCCAGCAGCTCCTGGGGGGGCCACCTAACTAGCACAGATACGCAGTATTTT
TRBV7-9	TRBJ2-6	TRBD1	few	CASSSYRGSGANVLTF	TGTGCCAGCAGCTCGTACAGGGGCTCTGGGGCCAACGTCCTGACTTTC
TRBV11-2	TRBJ2-3	NA	NA	CASSLDPLGGTDTQYF	TGTGCCAGCAGCTTAGACCCCCTGGGGGGCACAGATACGCAGTATTTT
TRBV18	TRBJ1-1	NA	few	CASSANRGDKHNTEAFF	TGTGCCAGCTCAGCTAACCGGGGGGACAAACACAACACTGAAGCTTTCTTT
TRBV7-9	TRBJ1-2	NA	few	CASSSGSRGYTF	TGTGCCAGCAGCTCAGGTTCGAGGGGCTACACCTTC
TRBV2	TRBJ1-2	NA	many	CASSDVGQYPYGYTF	TGTGCCAGCAGTGATGTCGGACAGTACCCTTATGGCTACACCTTC
TRBV7-8	TRBJ2-5	NA	many	CASSLDGTQYF	TGTGCCAGCAGCTTAGATGGGACCCAGTACTTC
TRBV12-3/TRBV12-4	TRBJ1-2	TRBD1	many	CASSPTGSRQNYGYTF	TGTGCCAGCAGTCCGACAGGGAGCCGACAGAACTATGGCTACACCTTC
TRBV25-1	TRBJ1-6	NA	NA	CASSEEPPDSNSPLHF	TGTGCCAGCAGTGAAGAACCTCCCGACAGCAATTCACCCCTCCACTTT
TRBV9	TRBJ1-2	NA	few	CASSPQTALYGYTF	TGTGCCAGCAGCCCTCAGACAGCCCTCTATGGCTACACCTTC
TRBV28	TRBJ2-3	NA	few	CTSTETGPTDTQYF	TGTACCAGCACCGAAACAGGGCCGACAGATACGCAGTATTTT
TRBV3-1	TRBJ2-3	NA	few	CASARGSGTDTQYF	TGTGCCAGCGCTCGGGGGTCTGGCACAGATACGCAGTATTTT
TRBV3-2	TRBJ2-2	NA	NA	CASSLMSSGRTGVTGELFF	TGTGCCAGCAGCTTAATGTCTAGCGGGAGAACCGGGGTCACCGGGGAGCTGTTTTTT
TRBV6-1	TRBJ1-5	NA	NA	CASSTGRYQPQHF	TGTGCCAGCAGTACCGGGAGATATCAGCCCCAGCATTTT
TRBV7-2	TRBJ1-5	TRBD1	many	CASSFRTGGQPQHF	TGTGCCAGCAGCTTCCGGACAGGGGGTCAGCCCCAGCATTTT
TRBV4-1	TRBJ2-3	NA	NA	CASSQSQGGMQYF	TGCGCCAGCAGCCAGTCCCAGGGGGGCATGCAGTATTTT
TRBV6-2/TRBV6-3	TRBJ2-1	TRBD2	few	CASNKIAGAVNEQFF	TGTGCCAGCAATAAAATAGCGGGAGCGGTTAATGAGCAGTTCTTC
TRBV11-3	TRBJ2-1	NA	many	CASTSGTPYNEQFF	TGTGCCAGCACCAGCGGGACACCCTACAATGAGCAGTTCTTC
TRBV12-3/TRBV12-4	TRBJ2-5	NA	many	CASSNHGGTQYF	TGTGCCAGCAGTAACCATGGAGGGACCCAGTACTTC
TRBV20-1	TRBJ2-7	TRBD2	many	CSASLGEGLNEQYF	TGCAGTGCTAGTTTGGGGGAGGGCCTGAACGAGCAGTACTTC
TRBV6-1	TRBJ1-5	TRBD1	few	CASSTTGGRSNQPQHF	TGTGCCAGCAGCACAACAGGGGGCCGAAGCAATCAGCCCCAGCATTTT
TRBV18	TRBJ2-3	TRBD2	many	CASSPPTSGTDTQYF	TGTGCCAGCTCACCACCGACTAGCGGAACAGATACGCAGTATTTT
TRBV11-2	TRBJ2-1	TRBD1	NA	CASSLAAGQVYNEQFF	TGTGCCAGCAGCTTAGCCGCTGGACAGGTCTACAATGAGCAGTTCTTC
TRBV2	TRBJ1-1	NA	NA	CASRPVGGRNTEAFF	TGTGCCAGCAGGCCCGTCGGCGGAAGGAACACTGAAGCTTTCTTT
TRBV7-3	TRBJ2-7	TRBD1	NA	CASSLQGTGGYKQYF	TGTGCCAGCAGCTTACAAGGGACAGGGGGGTACAAGCAGTACTTC
TRBV9	TRBJ2-6	TRBD2	NA	CASSSSGMTMKYGVLTF	TGTGCCAGCAGCTCTAGCGGCATGACAATGAAGTATGGCGTCCTGACTTTC
TRBV6-1	TRBJ2-1	TRBD2	NA	CASKAGGDEQFF	TGTGCCAGCAAAGCGGGAGGTGATGAGCAGTTCTTC
TRBV9	TRBJ2-5	NA	NA	CASSVDIGETQYF	TGTGCCAGCAGCGTTGATATCGGTGAGACCCAGTACTTC
TRBV28	TRBJ2-1	TRBD2	many	CASSPQGGRISYNEQFF	TGTGCCAGCAGTCCCCAGGGCGGGAGGATTTCCTACAATGAGCAGTTCTTC
TRBV20-1	TRBJ2-7	TRBD1	many	CSASSDRATEQYF	TGCAGTGCTAGTAGCGACAGGGCGACCGAGCAGTACTTC
TRBV15	TRBJ1-2	NA	few	CATSFPRGAGGYTF	TGTGCCACCAGCTTTCCGCGGGGGGCAGGTGGCTACACCTTC
TRBV5-1	TRBJ2-3	TRBD1	many	CASSSNPGGTDTQYF	TGCGCCAGCAGCTCTAACCCAGGGGGAACAGATACGCAGTATTTT
TRBV15	TRBJ2-7	NA	many	CATSRDRGNYYEQYF	TGTGCCACCAGCAGAGATAGGGGGAATTACTACGAGCAGTACTTC
TRBV13	TRBJ2-7	TRBD1	few	CASSFRQGAFSEQYF	TGTGCCAGCAGCTTCCGACAGGGGGCATTTAGCGAGCAGTACTTC